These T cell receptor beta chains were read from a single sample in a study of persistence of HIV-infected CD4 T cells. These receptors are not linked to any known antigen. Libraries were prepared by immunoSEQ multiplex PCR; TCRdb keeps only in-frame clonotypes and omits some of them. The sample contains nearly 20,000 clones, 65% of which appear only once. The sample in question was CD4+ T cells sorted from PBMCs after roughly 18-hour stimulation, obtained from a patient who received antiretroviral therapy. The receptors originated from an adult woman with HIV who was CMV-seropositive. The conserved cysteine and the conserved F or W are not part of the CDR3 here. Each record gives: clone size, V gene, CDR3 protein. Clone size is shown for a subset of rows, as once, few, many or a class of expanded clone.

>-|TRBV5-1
ASRTPGLAGAGDQSDTQY
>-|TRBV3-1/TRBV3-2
ASSQNDINYGYT
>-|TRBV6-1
ASSEGQGSWETQY
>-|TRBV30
AWSVGLTQETQY
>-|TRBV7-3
ASSSGRNTEAF
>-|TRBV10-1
ASGQAPYEQY
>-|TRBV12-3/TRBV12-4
ASSSTDTQY
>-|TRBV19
ASSPGQGRQPQH
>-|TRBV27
ASKQGRGTDTQY
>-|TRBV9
ASSAGTGPTDTQY
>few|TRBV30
AWSVLAGPRETQY
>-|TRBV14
ASSMSRRGGTEAF
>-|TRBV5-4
ASSSVRQGEDTQY
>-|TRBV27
ASSPLVANEKLF
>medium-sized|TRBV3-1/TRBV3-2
ASSPLGGQYAF
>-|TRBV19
ASSESNGYT
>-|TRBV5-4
ASSPEGGAGNTIY
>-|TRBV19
ASSPGERISYEQY
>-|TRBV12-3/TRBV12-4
ASSLKNNQPQH
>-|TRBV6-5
ASSRSGGRRETQY
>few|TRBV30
AWSVWGSENTEAF
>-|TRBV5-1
ASSLDGGAYGYT
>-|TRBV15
ATSRDRLNEKLF
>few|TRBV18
ASSPSQPQTETNSPLH
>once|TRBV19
ASEGTGSQPQH
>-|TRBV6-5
ASSPGHISYEQY
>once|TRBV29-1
SGRVSGADYGYT
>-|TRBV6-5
ASSYGASELIYEQY
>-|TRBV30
ACRTRPGTDTQY
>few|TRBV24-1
ATSDPNTGELF
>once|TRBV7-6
ASSLSEDYGYT
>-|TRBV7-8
ASSHTGEAF
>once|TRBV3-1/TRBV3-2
ASNPGTGDEKLF
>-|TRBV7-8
ASSLVSSQVEQF
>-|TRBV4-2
ASSQDSSGGLREAF
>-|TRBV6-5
ASTPTYRTSYEQY
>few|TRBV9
ASSVGGAGVTGELF
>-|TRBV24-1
ATSETGVRANYGYT
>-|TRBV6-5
ASKRSMNTEAF
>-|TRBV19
ASSTGPYRNEQF
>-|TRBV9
ASSVIVNTEAF
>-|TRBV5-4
ASSWDRLEETQY
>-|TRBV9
ASSARDGSGTIY
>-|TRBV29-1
SASEESNSPLH
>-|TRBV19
ASSIGGNNEQF
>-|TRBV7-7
ASSLGAGLGEKLF
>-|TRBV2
ASSDGGGATDTQY
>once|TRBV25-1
ASSESGTYNSPLH
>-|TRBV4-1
ASSQGPTGDRQ
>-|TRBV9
ASSERGSSGNTIY
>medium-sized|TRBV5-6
ASRSRGEAF
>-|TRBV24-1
ATSLGGYGYT
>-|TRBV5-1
ASSLIPLNTEAF
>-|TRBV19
ASSGTANTGELF
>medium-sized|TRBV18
ASWAQRDGELF
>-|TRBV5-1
ASSSSGTSGGEQF
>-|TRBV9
ASSVEVDSGGIYNEQF
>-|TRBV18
ASSPREGASNQPQH
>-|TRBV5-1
ASSSSLEAF